The rows below give T cell receptor beta chains drawn from one sample of a study of shared clonotypes between healthy human individuals. Produced via immunoSEQ multiplex PCR; TCRdb's table is partial and in-frame only. The sample consists of around 980,000 clones, 75% to 80% of them appearing once. Input material: memory CD4+ T cells from PBMCs. All receptors derive from a man younger than 30 in good health. Some clones in this sample may be carry-over from other donors' samples. Both conserved end residues are part of each CDR3. A D gene is named only where the DNA matches it firmly. The listing skips clone size in some rows; elsewhere it reads once, few, many or a size class.

CASSRELTVTGELFF TGTGCCAGCAGCCGAGAGCTTACGGTCACCGGGGAGCTGTTTTTT - TRBJ2-2 TRBV7-7 -
CASSLGQGAGTEAFF TGCGCCAGCAGCTTGGGTCAGGGTGCGGGCACTGAAGCTTTCTTT - TRBJ1-1 TRBV5-1 -
CASSRAGGETQYF TGTGCCAGCAGCCGTGCGGGGGGTGAGACCCAGTACTTC TRBD2 TRBJ2-5 TRBV11-2 -
CASPHVGYRDHEQYF TGTGCCAGCCCTCATGTGGGGTACAGGGACCACGAGCAGTACTTC - TRBJ2-7 TRBV18 -
CASSYSTGHGYTF TGTGCCAGCAGTTACTCGACGGGCCATGGCTACACCTTC - TRBJ1-2 TRBV6-5 -
CASSSSRSYGYTF TGTGCCAGCAGCTCCTCTCGAAGCTATGGCTACACCTTC - TRBJ1-2 TRBV7-2 many
CASSPPRTGNYGYTF TGTGCCAGCAGCCCTCCCAGGACAGGGAACTATGGCTACACCTTC TRBD1 TRBJ1-2 TRBV5-4 -
CASSGGTRTDTQYF TGTGCCAGCAGTGGGGGGACCCGCACAGATACGCAGTATTTT - TRBJ2-3 TRBV2 few
CASSSQGYGNTIYF TGTGCCAGCAGCTCACAGGGTTATGGAAACACCATATATTTT - TRBJ1-3 TRBV7-9 -
CASSPPGSPGQFF TGTGCCAGCAGCCCCCCGGGGTCCCCAGGGCAGTTCTTC - TRBJ2-1 TRBV6-5 -
CASSLERSGPDTQYF TGTGCCAGCAGCTTGGAGCGGTCGGGACCAGATACGCAGTATTTT - TRBJ2-3 TRBV5-6 -
CASSPYPGQGTEAFF TGTGCCAGCAGCCCTTATCCGGGACAGGGCACTGAAGCTTTCTTT TRBD1 TRBJ1-1 TRBV7-2 many
CASSDCPPTSGSTKTQYF TGTGCCAGCAGTGACTGCCCACCGACTAGCGGGAGTACGAAGACCCAGTACTTC TRBD2 TRBJ2-5 TRBV6-4 -
CASSLYRMNTEAFF TGTGCCAGCAGTTTATATCGAATGAACACTGAAGCTTTCTTT - TRBJ1-1 TRBV27 once